This is a list of T cell receptor beta chains from one sample in a study of Tregs in tolerant kidney transplant recipients. Produced via immunoSEQ multiplex PCR; TCRdb's table is partial and in-frame only. This table holds over 15,000 clones, roughly 50% found once. Their antigens remain unidentified. Sequences were derived from CD4+ T cells from blood cultured with allogeneic cells, sampled before the transplant. The receptors shown here come from a human patient who received a combined kidney and bone marrow transplant. Each CDR3 is given with its conserved first and last residue. The order of the fields is D gene, J gene, V gene, clone size, CDR3 protein, CDR3 DNA. D genes are given only for firm matches. Clone size is shown for a subset of rows, as once, few, many or a class of expanded clone.

d_gene: -; j_gene: TRBJ2-7; v_gene: TRBV7-3; abundance: -; CDR3aa: CASSLKRETEQYF; CDR3nt: TGTGCCAGCAGCCTAAAAAGGGAGACCGAGCAGTACTTC
d_gene: -; j_gene: TRBJ2-2; v_gene: TRBV28; abundance: once; CDR3aa: CASSLSAGGHTGELFF; CDR3nt: TGTGCCAGCAGTTTATCGGCAGGGGGGCATACCGGGGAGCTGTTTTTT
d_gene: -; j_gene: TRBJ1-2; v_gene: TRBV7-9; abundance: -; CDR3aa: CASSLGSISYGYTF; CDR3nt: TGTGCCAGCAGCTTAGGTTCGATCAGCTATGGCTACACCTTC
d_gene: TRBD1; j_gene: TRBJ1-5; v_gene: TRBV5-4; abundance: -; CDR3aa: CASSSMTGGHDQPQHF; CDR3nt: TGTGCCAGCAGTTCGATGACAGGGGGCCATGATCAGCCCCAGCATTTT
d_gene: TRBD1; j_gene: TRBJ2-7; v_gene: TRBV7-9; abundance: -; CDR3aa: CASSLPSGGYEQYF; CDR3nt: TGTGCCAGCAGCTTACCCTCAGGGGGCTACGAGCAGTACTTC
d_gene: -; j_gene: TRBJ1-5; v_gene: TRBV7-9; abundance: -; CDR3aa: CASSLEGDQPQHF; CDR3nt: TGTGCCAGCAGCTTAGAGGGGGATCAGCCCCAGCATTTT
d_gene: -; j_gene: TRBJ1-1; v_gene: TRBV29-1; abundance: -; CDR3aa: CSVQITEAFF; CDR3nt: TGCAGCGTTCAAATCACTGAAGCTTTCTTT
d_gene: TRBD1; j_gene: TRBJ2-2; v_gene: TRBV7-3; abundance: -; CDR3aa: CASSSGTENTGELFF; CDR3nt: TGTGCCAGCAGTTCCGGGACAGAGAACACCGGGGAGCTGTTTTTT
d_gene: -; j_gene: TRBJ2-6; v_gene: TRBV5-1; abundance: few; CDR3aa: CASSLDRAASGANVLTF; CDR3nt: TGCGCCAGCAGCTTGGACAGGGCCGCCTCTGGGGCCAACGTCCTGACTTTC
d_gene: -; j_gene: TRBJ2-7; v_gene: TRBV7-9; abundance: medium-sized; CDR3aa: CASSPTEREQYF; CDR3nt: TGTGCCAGCAGCCCGACAGAGCGCGAGCAGTACTTC
d_gene: -; j_gene: TRBJ2-7; v_gene: TRBV9; abundance: -; CDR3aa: CASSVGSSYEQYF; CDR3nt: TGTGCCAGCAGCGTAGGGAGCTCCTACGAGCAGTACTTC
d_gene: TRBD2; j_gene: TRBJ2-5; v_gene: TRBV2; abundance: -; CDR3aa: CASRVAGVGETQYF; CDR3nt: TGTGCCAGCCGAGTAGCGGGAGTCGGTGAGACCCAGTACTTC
d_gene: -; j_gene: TRBJ2-7; v_gene: TRBV18; abundance: -; CDR3aa: CASSPLRQTYEQYF; CDR3nt: TGTGCCAGCTCACCACTAAGACAGACCTACGAGCAGTACTTC
d_gene: -; j_gene: TRBJ1-1; v_gene: TRBV11-1; abundance: few; CDR3aa: CASSTQQVPNTEAFF; CDR3nt: TGTGCCAGCAGCACACAACAAGTCCCGAACACTGAAGCTTTCTTT
d_gene: -; j_gene: TRBJ1-1; v_gene: TRBV10-3; abundance: few; CDR3aa: CATYSRAGNTEAFF; CDR3nt: TGTGCCACCTATTCGCGGGCAGGCAACACTGAAGCTTTCTTT
d_gene: -; j_gene: TRBJ2-1; v_gene: TRBV7-2; abundance: few; CDR3aa: CASSLVPGRGFFDNEQFF; CDR3nt: TGTGCCAGCAGCTTAGTTCCGGGCAGGGGTTTTTTTGACAATGAGCAGTTCTTC
d_gene: TRBD2; j_gene: TRBJ2-5; v_gene: TRBV29-1; abundance: -; CDR3aa: CSVGVGGRETQYF; CDR3nt: TGCAGCGTTGGAGTCGGGGGGAGGGAGACCCAGTACTTC
d_gene: TRBD2; j_gene: TRBJ2-5; v_gene: TRBV4-2; abundance: -; CDR3aa: CASSHLSSGRRETQYF; CDR3nt: TGTGCCAGCAGCCACCTTTCGAGCGGGAGGCGGGAGACCCAGTACTTC
d_gene: TRBD1; j_gene: TRBJ1-3; v_gene: TRBV5-5; abundance: -; CDR3aa: CASSHRDSLLSGNTIYF; CDR3nt: TGTGCCAGCAGCCACCGGGACAGTCTCCTCTCTGGAAACACCATATATTTT
d_gene: TRBD2; j_gene: TRBJ2-3; v_gene: TRBV4-3; abundance: -; CDR3aa: CASSQEWLAGGRIVDTDTQYF; CDR3nt: TGCGCCAGCAGCCAAGAATGGTTAGCGGGGGGCCGGATAGTTGACACAGATACGCAGTATTTT